This T cell receptor (beta chain) was sequenced in a study of cytomegalovirus exposure and HLA in healthy donors. Findings of the study overall: There were some V segments, including TRBV6-2 and TRBV6-3, excluded as indistinguishable.

60 Vbeta and 13 Jbeta primers were used in PCR. Profiled with immunoSEQ multiplex PCR; TCRdb holds only in-frame clones, not every one. The table has 90,000 to 110,000 clones, 76% seen once. The CDR3 runs to 15 residues. The V end was cut by 0 bases, the J end by 1 base, with 9 bases between. The germline gives CDR1 MNHNY, CDR2 SVGAGI (reference sequence). A note on this clone: Its specificity is unknown.

The V and J genes are TRBV6-6 and TRBJ1-2; weak D call: TRBD1 (6 bases). The clonotype originates from a man aged 40-55 years in good health and CMV-seropositive. Sequences were obtained from PBMCs. The CDR3 coding sequence is TGTGCCAGCAGTTACTCAGGGGGAGTTAACTATGGCTACACCTTC. This encodes CASSYSGGVNYGYTF.